The sequence of this T cell receptor beta chain was determined in a study of shared clonotypes between healthy human individuals. The method was immunoSEQ multiplex PCR; TCRdb's version includes in-frame clones alone and lacks a portion of them. The sample records over 850,000 clones, more than 75% being singletons. Trimming took 6 bases from V and 7 from J; bases not matched to a gene: 5. CDR3 size: 13 residues. Germline assignment: CDR1 MDHEN and CDR2 SYDVKM. This TCR derives from a man aged 18 to 29 in good health. Some clones in this sample may be carry-over from other donors' samples. This chain uses TRBV28 with TRBJ1-5; 8 nucleotides match TRBD1. The sample consisted of memory CD4+ T cells from PBMCs. The subset denotes: CD45RA-negative fraction. Written as DNA, the CDR3 is TGTGCCAGCAGGACAGGGGCAGACCAGCCCCAGCATTTT. Its translation: CASRTGADQPQHF.